The 13 T cell receptor beta chains below come from one sample, sequenced in a study of blood T cell repertoires in COVID-19. Profiled with immunoSEQ multiplex PCR; TCRdb holds only in-frame clones, not every one. This sample yields about 200,000 clones, of which around 80% are seen a single time; 2.5% to 3% belongs to the top ten. Sequencing used peripheral blood. These receptors were taken from a woman older than 75 with active or convalescent COVID-19.

The table lists this clone with a count of one. The rearrangement links TRBV7-9 to TRBJ1-6; D ambiguous. The CDR3 loop spans 19 amino acids. The V end was cut by 1 base, the J end by 7 bases, with 23 bases between. The germline CDR1 and CDR2 sequences are SEHNR and FQNEAQ (reference sequence). The CDR3 here is CASSLGSLGWSPSNSPLHF. The CDR3 region has the DNA TGTGCCAGCAGCTTAGGAAGTTTAGGATGGTCTCCTAGCAATTCACCCCTCCACTTT.

This clone has a handful of counts. The chain combines TRBV28 with TRBJ1-5, with 7 bases lining up with TRBD1. This CDR3 region has 14 residues. CDR1 is MDHEN and CDR2 is SYDVKM in the germline V gene. V was pared by 5 bases and J by 9 bases, with 10 bases of the junction left unmatched. In DNA, the CDR3 is TGTGCCAGCAGTCCGTGGGACAGATCGCGGCCCCAGCATTTT. This gives the protein CASSPWDRSRPQHF.

The chain carries TRBV14 and TRBJ2-1; 7 nucleotides agree with TRBD1. Germline assignment: CDR1 SGHDN and CDR2 FVKESK. The CDR3 runs 15 residues. V was clipped by 3 bases and J by 2 bases; unmatched bases: 4. Here the CDR3 reads CASSHRQGAYNEQFF. The CDR3 bases are TGTGCCAGCAGCCACCGGCAGGGGGCCTACAATGAGCAGTTCTTC.

This rearrangement joins TRBV5-6 to TRBJ1-2; 7 positions agree with TRBD1. Germline CDR1 SGHDT, CDR2 YYEEEE. This CDR3 comprises 14 residues. V shed 3 bases and J 6 bases; nucleotides not matched to a gene: 8. The CDR3 protein is CASSSSDRVDGYTF. In DNA, the CDR3 is TGTGCCAGCAGCTCTAGCGACAGGGTAGATGGCTACACCTTC.

The CDR3 reads CASSYPDRANEQFF. In nucleotides, the CDR3 is TGTGCCAGCAGCTACCCGGACAGGGCAAATGAGCAGTTCTTC. The rearrangement links TRBV5-4 to TRBJ2-1, with 8 bases identical to TRBD1. V gave up 3 bases and J gave up 7 bases; unmatched junction bases: 6. This CDR3 has 14 residues. CDR1 and CDR2 from the germline V gene are SGHNT and YYREEE (reference sequence).

Notes on this clone: Other DNA sequences in the same sample also yield this CDR3. The J gene is TRBJ1-5, the V gene TRBV15, with D uncertain. The CDR3 is 13 amino acids. V lost 0 bases and J lost 6, with 6 bases in between. CDR1 LNHNV and CDR2 YYDKDF come from the germline V gene (reference sequence). In nucleotides, the CDR3 is TGTGCCACCAGCAGAGATCTAAGTCAGCCCCAGCATTTT. It is translated as CATSRDLSQPQHF.

In its sample, this clone was seen once. The V call is TRBV5-1, the J call TRBJ1-1; D is unresolved. V shed 3 bases and J shed 0 bases, with 9 bases lying between them. Germline CDR1 reads SGHRS; CDR2 reads YFSETQ. This CDR3 region has 14 residues. DNA of the CDR3: TGCGCCAGCAGCTCGGGTCCTATGAACACTGAAGCTTTCTTT. Translated: CASSSGPMNTEAFF.

The chain is built from TRBV11-2 and TRBJ2-3; 7 bases are shared with TRBD2. CDR3 length equals 15 residues. Germline V gene sequence: CDR1 SGHAT, CDR2 FQNNGV. Trimming took 5 bases from V and 1 from J; bases not matched to a gene: 6. CDR3 sequence (DNA): TGTGCCAGCAGCGCCCGCCGGGGGGGCACAGATACGCAGTATTTT. Translation gives CASSARRGGTDTQYF.

V is TRBV4-2 and J is TRBJ1-1; D is perhaps TRBD1 (5 bases). CDR1 LGHNA and CDR2 YNFKEQ come from the germline V gene. Between the trimmed V and J ends, which lost 4 bases and 1 base, there was a span of 10 bases. The CDR3 runs to 14 residues. CDR3 DNA sequence: TGTGCCAGCAGCCTGGGTGGGGCGAACACTGAAGCTTTCTTT. It yields the protein CASSLGGANTEAFF.

V and J are TRBV6-5 and TRBJ2-1; 12 nucleotides match TRBD2. Germline V gene lookup returns CDR1 MNHEY and CDR2 SVGAGI. Unmatched junction bases numbered 1, after V lost 5 bases and J lost 5 bases. CDR3 length equals 14 residues. The chain's CDR3 is CASSRTSGDNEQFF. The CDR3, as DNA: TGTGCCAGCAGTAGGACTAGCGGGGACAATGAGCAGTTCTTC.

The V call is TRBV2, the J call TRBJ2-7; weak D call: TRBD1 (5 bases). Germline values: CDR1 SNHLY, CDR2 FYNNEI. CDR3 length: 12 residues. V lost 7 bases and J lost 2, with 9 bases in between. CDR3 sequence reads: CASTARAYEQYF. The CDR3 DNA reads TGTGCCAGCACGGCCAGGGCCTACGAGCAGTACTTC.

V gene TRBV7-2 combines with J gene TRBJ1-2; 8 nucleotides agree with TRBD1. V was pared by 4 bases and J by 5 bases, with 6 bases of the junction left unmatched. Germline CDR1 is SGHTA and CDR2 is FQGNSA. This CDR3 contains 14 residues. In nucleotides, the CDR3 is TGTGCCAGCAGCTCAGGAGACAGGGGTTATGGCTACACCTTC. Translating gives CASSSGDRGYGYTF.

V and J are TRBV3-1 (or the pseudogene TRBV3-2) and TRBJ2-5, with 15 bases identical to TRBD2. Trimming at V came to 5 bases and at J to 1 base, leaving 2 bases not matched to a gene. The germline V gene has CDR1 LGHDT and CDR2 YNNKEL (reference sequence). CDR3 size: 16 residues. The CDR3 region is CASSMGLAGGQETQYF. Here the CDR3 DNA reads TGTGCCAGCAGCATGGGACTAGCGGGGGGCCAAGAGACCCAGTACTTC.